This T cell receptor (beta chain) was obtained from a study of breast tumors, draining lymph nodes, adjacent tissues. Germline V CDR1 and CDR2: SGHAT, FQNNGV. Including both end residues, the CDR3 is 8 amino acids long. This clonotype was observed once. Because it lacks the conserved phenylalanine or tryptophan at the end, this CDR3 is likely a read error. The DNA is left out, because the CDR3 cannot be placed on it with certainty; the CDR3 is given as TCRdb lists it. TCRdb itself ran the multiplex PCR reads through MiXCR, one entry per CDR3 protein. The sample has approximately 230,000 distinct CDR3 sequences, under 35% seen once; the top ten hold approximately 3.6%. The lymph nodes were axillary draining lymph nodes from breast cancer patients.

This sequence originates from a female donor with breast cancer. Some clones in this sample may be carry-over from other donors' samples. The rearrangement uses TRBV11-2 and TRBJ2-6; the table's D call, TRBD1, has no DNA check behind it. Sequenced material: axillary lymph node tissue. CDR3 loop: CASSLGGT.